This T cell receptor beta chain was sequenced in a study of cytotoxic CD8 clonotypes in ibrutinib-treated CLL. Germline lookup yields CDR1 SGHTA and CDR2 FQGTGA. V was trimmed by 5 bases and J by 5 bases, leaving 12 bases between them. The CDR3 is made up of 13 amino acids. The table came from immunoSEQ multiplex PCR; TCRdb's copy has only in-frame clones and leaves some out. The data contain about 160,000 clones, about four fifths of them singletons. The specimen comprised PBMCs, sampled after 24 months of ibrutinib treatment. This receptor was identified in a human donor with chronic lymphocytic leukemia. The chain combines TRBV7-3 with TRBJ1-2; D is unclear. The CDR3 here is CASSPDGSYGYTF. The CDR3 bases are TGTGCCAGCAGCCCGGACGGCTCATATGGCTACACCTTC.